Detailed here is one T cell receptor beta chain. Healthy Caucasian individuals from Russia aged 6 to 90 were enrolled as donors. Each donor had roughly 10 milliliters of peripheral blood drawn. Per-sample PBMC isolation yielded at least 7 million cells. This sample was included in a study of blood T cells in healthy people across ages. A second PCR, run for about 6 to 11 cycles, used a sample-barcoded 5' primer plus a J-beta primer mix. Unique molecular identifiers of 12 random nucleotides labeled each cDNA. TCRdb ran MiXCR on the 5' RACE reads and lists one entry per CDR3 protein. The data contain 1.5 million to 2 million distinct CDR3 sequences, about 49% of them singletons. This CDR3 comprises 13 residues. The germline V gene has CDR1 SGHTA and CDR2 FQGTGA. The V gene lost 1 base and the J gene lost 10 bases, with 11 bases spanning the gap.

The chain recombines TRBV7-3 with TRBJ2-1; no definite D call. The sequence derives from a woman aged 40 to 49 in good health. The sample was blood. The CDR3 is CASSLREDREQFF. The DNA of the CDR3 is TGTGCCAGCAGCTTAAGAGAAGACCGAGAGCAGTTCTTC.